These 18 T cell receptor beta chains originate from one sample sequenced in a study of T cell repertoires in cytomegalovirus infection. TCRdb reprocessed the reads with MiXCR, giving one entry per CDR3 protein. The table shows approximately 1,000,000 distinct CDR3 sequences, with roughly 31% occurring only once. The antigens these receptors bind are not known. The sequenced sample was cultured CD8+ T cells from PBMCs, obtained from culture after CMV antigen stimulation. The source of these receptors is a human donor in good health (CMV status not recorded). Some clones in this sample may be carry-over from other donors' samples.

Many counts were recorded for this clonotype. The V call is TRBV5-4, the J call TRBJ2-1, with 9 bases fitting TRBD2. Per germline, CDR1 SGHNT and CDR2 YYREEE (reference sequence). This CDR3 region has 12 residues. The CDR3 DNA follows: TGTGCACAAGCGGGGGGAGACAATGAGCAGTTCTTC. It codes for CAQAGGDNEQFF.

V gene TRBV12-3 or TRBV12-4 combines with J gene TRBJ2-2; TRBD2 aligns across 8 bases. J gave up 5 bases and V 5 bases, and 7 bases lay outside the gene matches. CDR3 length: 15 residues. The CDR3 DNA follows: TGTGCCAGCAGTCCGTGGACTAGCTGGACCGGGGAGCTGTTTTTT. It specifies CASSPWTSWTGELFF.

The chain's CDR3 is CASSPRTEYTGELFF. The CDR3 DNA reads TGTGCCAGTAGTCCCCGGACAGAATACACCGGGGAGCTGTTTTTT. This chain uses TRBV19 with TRBJ2-2; a possible D gene is TRBD1 (6 bases). V lost 5 bases and J lost 3, with 13 bases in between. The CDR3 is 15 amino acids. Looked up from germline, CDR1 is LNHDA and CDR2 is SQIVND (reference sequence). The whole variable domain, filled in from reference TRBV19 and TRBJ2-2, reads DGGITQSPKYLFRKEGQNVTLSCEQNLNHDAMYWYRQDPGQGLRLIYYSQIVNDFQKGDIAEGYSVSREKKESFPLTVTSAQKNPTAFYLCASSPRTEYTGELFFGEGSRLTVL.

The sample holds a few counts of this clonotype. V and J are TRBV6-5 and TRBJ2-3; D might be TRBD1 (8 bases). Germline V gene lookup returns CDR1 MNHEY and CDR2 SVGAGI. V was shortened by 2 bases and J by 3 bases, with 12 bases between the two germline ends. The CDR3 covers 15 residues. CDR3 residues: CASSYLQGGTDTQYF. CDR3 nucleotide sequence: TGTGCCAGCAGTTACCTACAGGGGGGGACAGATACGCAGTATTTT.

The chain couples TRBV6-6 to TRBJ2-1; 7 positions match TRBD2. J lost 7 bases, V lost 6 bases, and 15 bases had no gene match. CDR3 length equals 16 residues. The germline gives CDR1 MNHNY, CDR2 SVGAGI (reference sequence). CDR3 sequence reads: CASRPTLGDYRNEQFF. The CDR3 DNA is TGTGCCAGCAGACCTACGTTAGGGGACTACAGGAATGAGCAGTTCTTC.

This clonotype was seen only a few times. The V and J genes are TRBV24-1 and TRBJ2-2, with 8 bases matching TRBD1. Germline V gene sequence: CDR1 KGHDR, CDR2 SFDVKD. CDR3 length: 14 amino acids. V dropped 9 bases and J dropped 6; count of bases not matched to a gene: 8. This chain's CDR3 is CATQDREVSGELFF. In DNA form, the CDR3 reads TGTGCCACCCAGGACAGGGAAGTTTCCGGGGAGCTGTTTTTT.

The rearrangement links TRBV6-2 or TRBV6-3 to TRBJ2-1, with D maybe TRBD2 (6 bases). The V gene's germline CDR1 is MNHEY and CDR2 SVGEGT. Trimming removed 2 bases at V and 1 base at J, with 15 bases between. This CDR3 region has 17 residues. The CDR3 nucleotides are TGTGCCAGCAGTTACCCCCCCTGGCGGGGTTCCTACAATGAGCAGTTCTTC. Translating gives CASSYPPWRGSYNEQFF.

This sequence joins TRBV7-6 and TRBJ1-1, with unresolved D. Germline CDR1 reads SGHVS; CDR2 reads FNYEAQ. The ends were cut back, 10 bases at V and 1 base at J, with 13 bases in the middle. CDR3 length: 13 amino acids. CDR3 nucleotides: TGTGCCACGCAAGGCATATCGAACACTGAAGCTTTCTTT. It yields the protein CATQGISNTEAFF.

This clonotype was counted a few times. The genes are TRBV4-1 and TRBJ2-3; D is perhaps TRBD2 (6 bases). The CDR3 extends over 16 amino acids. V was cut by 2 bases and J by 2 bases, with 14 bases left in between. CDR1 MGHRA and CDR2 YSYEKL come from the germline V gene. The CDR3 DNA reads as TGCGCCAGCAGCCAAAGACCGGGGACTTCCACAGATACGCAGTATTTT. Protein product: CASSQRPGTSTDTQYF.

The chain carries TRBV2 and TRBJ1-2, with TRBD1 identical over 11 bases. V lost 11 bases and J lost 2; bases outside the gene matches: 10. Germline CDR1 and CDR2: SNHLY and FYNNEI. This CDR3 spans 15 amino acids. This CDR3 is CAGIGTGGTNYGYTF. The CDR3 DNA reads as TGTGCCGGCATTGGGACAGGGGGAACGAACTATGGCTACACCTTC.

This clonotype was found many times. The DNA for the CDR3 is TGTGCCAGCAGCGAACTAGCGGGGGCCCCCACCGGGGAGCTGTTTTTT. Residues: CASSELAGAPTGELFF. This chain connects TRBV7-2 to TRBJ2-2; 11 bases match TRBD2. Germline V gene lookup returns CDR1 SGHTA and CDR2 FQGNSA. V shed 5 bases and J 4 bases; nucleotides not matched to a gene: 6. There are 16 residues in the CDR3.

There are a few counts of this clonotype. The chain is built from TRBV7-8 and TRBJ2-2, with 11 bases lining up with TRBD2. CDR1 and CDR2 from the germline V gene are SGHVS and FQNEAQ. This CDR3 contains 18 residues. With V trimmed by 1 base and J by 3 bases, 7 bases remained unmatched. CDR3 region: CASSLGVSGGADTGELFF. In DNA, the CDR3 is TGTGCCAGCAGCTTAGGGGTTAGCGGGGGGGCGGACACCGGGGAGCTGTTTTTT. The full variable domain, rest sourced from reference TRBV7-8 and TRBJ2-2, is GAGVSQSPRYKVAKRGQDVALRCDPISGHVSLFWYQQALGQGPEFLTYFQNEAQLDKSGLPSDRFFAERPEGSVSTLKIQRTQQEDSAVYLCASSLGVSGGADTGELFFGEGSRLTVL.

The genes are TRBV6-6 and TRBJ2-1, with 11 bases identical to TRBD2. Trimming removed 1 base from V and 8 bases from J; junction bases left unmatched: 7. Germline V gene sequence: CDR1 MNHNY, CDR2 SVGAGI (reference sequence). The CDR3 length is 16 residues. CDR3 coding DNA: TGTGCCAGCAGTTACTTTTCTAGCGGGGGGCAGGATGAGCAGTTCTTC. Its protein product is CASSYFSSGGQDEQFF.

In this sample, this clonotype turned up a few times. The chain recombines TRBV27 with TRBJ1-1, with TRBD1 identical over 9 bases. Unmatched junction bases numbered 10, after V lost 4 bases and J lost 7 bases. This CDR3 comprises 15 residues. Germline CDR1 is MNHEY and CDR2 is SMNVEV (reference sequence). The CDR3 protein is CASSSRSTGGLEAFF. CDR3 nucleotide sequence: TGTGCCAGCAGTTCACGATCCACAGGGGGCCTTGAAGCTTTCTTT.

This clonotype was observed a few times. The J gene is TRBJ2-7, the V gene TRBV12-3 or TRBV12-4; D is perhaps TRBD1 (5 bases). The CDR3 has 14 residues. The V end was cut by 5 bases, the J end by 3 bases, with 14 bases between. CDR3 amino acids: CASSRRQSHYEQYV. In DNA, the CDR3 is TGTGCCAGCAGTCGTAGACAGAGCCACTACGAGCAGTACGTC.

This clonotype was counted at least ten times. The chain combines TRBV7-8 with TRBJ1-3; no reliable D call. Between the trimmed V and J ends, which lost 5 bases and 2 bases, there was a span of 10 bases. CDR1 is SGHVS, CDR2 FQNEAQ, per germline. This CDR3 region has 14 residues. In DNA form, the CDR3 reads TGTGCCAGCAGCCTTGCTTCCCCTGGAAACACCATATATTTT. This sequence encodes CASSLASPGNTIYF.

This clonotype was picked up a small number of times. The chain combines TRBV13 with TRBJ2-3, with 11 nucleotides matching TRBD2. V shed 8 bases and J 9 bases; nucleotides not matched to a gene: 13. Germline CDR1 reads PRHDT; CDR2 reads FYEKMQ (reference sequence). The CDR3 covers 15 residues. This chain's CDR3 is CASGGLAGDRDTQYF. CDR3 DNA: TGTGCCAGCGGAGGACTAGCGGGCGACCGTGACACGCAGTATTTT.

V and J are TRBV6-1 and TRBJ2-1; D ambiguous. The length of the CDR3 is 13 residues. Trimming pared 7 bases from V and 7 bases from J, leaving 14 bases between. Germline V gene sequence: CDR1 MNHNS, CDR2 SASEGT. DNA for the CDR3: TGTGCCAGCACTTTGAGCCCGGGTAATGAGCAGTTCTTC. It yields the protein CASTLSPGNEQFF.